The 12 T cell receptor beta chains listed next were all sequenced from one sample in a study of blood T cells in healthy people across ages. It was with a sample-barcoded 5' primer and a J-beta primer mix that a second PCR of roughly 7 to 12 cycles was run. Each CDR3 protein gets one entry after TCRdb re-called the 5' RACE reads with MiXCR. In the table there are 800,000 to 1,000,000 distinct CDR3 sequences, under 50% of which are singletons. Input material: blood. Source of these receptors: a man younger than 45 in good health.

The J gene is TRBJ2-3, the V gene TRBV7-9; a weak D match, TRBD1 (5 bases). The V gene's germline CDR1 is SEHNR and CDR2 FQNEAQ (reference sequence). CDR3 length: 13 amino acids. Trimming removed 5 bases from V and 10 bases from J, with 16 bases in between. Here the CDR3 reads CASSVGAESAQYF. The CDR3 DNA is TGTGCCAGCAGCGTAGGGGCCGAGTCTGCGCAGTATTTT.

The rearrangement joins TRBV12-3 or TRBV12-4 to TRBJ1-4; D unclear. Deletions cut 5 bases from V and 7 bases from J, with 5 bases between. This CDR3 has 11 residues. CDR3 amino acids: CASSKLEKLFF. For the CDR3, the DNA is TGTGCCAGCAGTAAGCTTGAAAAACTGTTTTTT.

This sequence joins TRBV18 and TRBJ2-5; perhaps TRBD1 as D (5 bases). The DNA matches TRBJ2-7 better at its end, which makes the J call doubtful. The germline CDR1 and CDR2 sequences are KGHSH and LQKENI. This CDR3 is 16 amino acids long. The CDR3: CASSPPLGQGTYEQYF. The CDR3 coding sequence is TGTGCCAGCTCACCACCGTTGGGGCAGGGAACCTACGAGCAGTACTTC.

This clonotype was observed a handful of times. This sequence joins TRBV12-3 or TRBV12-4 and TRBJ2-3, with TRBD2 identical over 11 bases. The V and J ends lost 7 bases and 7 bases, in that order; junction bases with no gene match: 7. This CDR3 is built from 14 residues. CDR3 DNA sequence: TGTGCCAGCACCATTAGCGGGGGGGGAAATACGCAGTATTTT. This encodes CASTISGGGNTQYF.

Regarding this clonotype: This may come from a read error, since a much larger clone is one base off. The chain uses TRBV25-1 and TRBJ2-1, with TRBD2 as a possible D gene (7 bases). V was shortened by 4 bases and J by 4 bases, with 14 bases between the two germline ends. This CDR3 contains 15 residues. Per germline, CDR1 MGHDK and CDR2 SYGVNS. The CDR3 protein is CASSGPGGRYNEQFF. The CDR3, as DNA: TGTGCCAGCAGTGGACCGGGGGGCAGATACAATGAGCAGTTCTTC. Full variable domain (rest looked up from reference TRBV25-1 and TRBJ2-1): EADIYQTPRYLVIGTGKKITLECSQTMGHDKMYWYQQDPGMELHLIHYSYGVNSTEKGDLSSESTVSRIRTEHFPLTLESARPSHTSQYLCASSGPGGRYNEQFFGPGTRLTVL.

Concerning this clonotype itself: This may be a read error, as it is one base from a much larger clone. The chain uses TRBV7-2 and TRBJ2-7, with D uncertain. The V gene's germline CDR1 is SGHTA and CDR2 FQGNSA. This CDR3 has 14 amino acids. CDR3 nucleotide sequence: TGTGCCAGCGGCTTAGAGTCGTACTCCTACGAGCAGTACTTC. Translating gives CASGLESYSYEQYF.

The CDR3 sequence: CASSIVTGIDNEQFF. Written as DNA, the CDR3 is TGTGCCAGTAGTATTGTTACCGGGATCGACAATGAGCAGTTCTTC. The chain has TRBV19 and TRBJ2-1; D may be TRBD2 (5 bases). Germline V gives CDR1 LNHDA, CDR2 SQIVND (reference sequence). V was cut by 3 bases and J by 5 bases, with 14 bases left in between. The CDR3 is 15 residues long.

In its sample, this clonotype was seen a few times. The chain is built from TRBV20-1 and TRBJ1-6; no definite D call. Trimming removed 4 bases at V and 0 bases at J, with 13 bases between. Germline-derived CDR1 and CDR2 are DFQATT and SNEGSKA (reference sequence). This CDR3 is built from 16 residues. The CDR3 sequence is CSATPSGSSYNSPLHF. CDR3 bases: TGCAGTGCTACCCCCTCCGGGAGCTCCTATAATTCACCCCTCCACTTT.

The chain recombines TRBV3-1 with TRBJ1-5; perhaps TRBD1 as D (6 bases). This CDR3 is 14 amino acids long. Germline assignment: CDR1 LGHDT and CDR2 YNNKEL (reference sequence). V lost 1 base and J lost 7, with 11 bases in between. The CDR3 sequence: CASSQGQGIQPQHF. Here the CDR3 DNA reads TGTGCCAGCAGCCAAGGCCAGGGGATCCAGCCCCAGCATTTT.

J is TRBJ1-1 and V is TRBV10-3; 12 nucleotides agree with TRBD1. Germline CDR1 reads ENHRY; CDR2 reads SYGVKD. Trimming took 9 bases from V and 4 from J; bases not matched to a gene: 12. The CDR3 contains 16 residues. CDR3 protein: CAIAPGTGGAGTEAFF. For the CDR3, the DNA is TGTGCCATTGCACCCGGGACAGGGGGCGCTGGCACTGAAGCTTTCTTT.

This clonotype showed up just a few times. The chain employs TRBV10-3 and TRBJ1-6; 8 positions match TRBD1. This CDR3 has 13 amino acids. J gave up 10 bases and V 6 bases, and 5 bases lay outside the gene matches. Germline V gene data show CDR1 as ENHRY and CDR2 as SYGVKD. CDR3 coding DNA: TGTGCCATCAGGGACAGGGTGGACTCACCCCTCCACTTT. Translation gives CAIRDRVDSPLHF.

The V gene is TRBV27, the J gene TRBJ2-5, with 7 positions matching TRBD1. V trimming: 0 bases; J trimming: 5 bases; junction bases outside the gene matches: 3. Germline-derived CDR1 and CDR2 are MNHEY and SMNVEV (reference sequence). This CDR3 contains 14 residues. This chain's CDR3 is CASSLSQGKETQYF. CDR3 nucleotide sequence: TGTGCCAGCAGTTTATCACAGGGGAAGGAGACCCAGTACTTC.